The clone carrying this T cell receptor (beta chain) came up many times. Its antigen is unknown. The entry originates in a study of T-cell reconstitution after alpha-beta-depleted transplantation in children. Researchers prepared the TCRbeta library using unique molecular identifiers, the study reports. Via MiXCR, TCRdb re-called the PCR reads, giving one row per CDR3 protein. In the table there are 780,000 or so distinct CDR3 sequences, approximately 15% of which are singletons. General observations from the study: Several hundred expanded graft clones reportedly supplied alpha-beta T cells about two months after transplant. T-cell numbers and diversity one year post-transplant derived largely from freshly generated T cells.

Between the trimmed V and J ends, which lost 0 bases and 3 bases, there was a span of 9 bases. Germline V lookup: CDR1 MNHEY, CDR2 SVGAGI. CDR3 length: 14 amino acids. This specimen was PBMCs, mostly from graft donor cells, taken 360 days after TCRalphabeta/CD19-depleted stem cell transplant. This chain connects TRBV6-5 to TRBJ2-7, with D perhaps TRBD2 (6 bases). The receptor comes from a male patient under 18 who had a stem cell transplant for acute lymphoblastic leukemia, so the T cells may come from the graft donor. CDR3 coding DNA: TGTGCCAGCAGTTACTCGCGGGGAGACTACGAGCAGTACTTC. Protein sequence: CASSYSRGDYEQYF.